A single sample is the source of the 18 T cell receptor beta chains below, sequenced in a study of identical twins. TCRdb re-analysed the 5' RACE reads in MiXCR, keeping a single row per CDR3 protein. The sample records 350,000 to 400,000 distinct CDR3 sequences, about 9% being singletons. What was sequenced was naive T cells sorted from blood. The receptor set was obtained from a woman in her fifties or sixties in good health.

This clonotype was counted only a few times. CDR3 in amino acids: CASSLDRGSEQYF. The CDR3 DNA is TGTGCCAGCAGCTTGGACAGGGGAAGCGAGCAGTACTTC. The chain carries TRBV5-6 and TRBJ2-7; 7 bases agree with TRBD1. CDR1 is SGHDT and CDR2 is YYEEEE in the germline V gene. The length of the CDR3 is 13 residues. With 0 bases clipped from V and 6 bases from J, the junction kept 3 bases outside the gene matches.

The chain combines TRBV20-1 with TRBJ2-1; 13 bases agree with TRBD2. This CDR3 spans 15 amino acids. The germline CDR1 and CDR2 sequences are DFQATT and SNEGSKA (reference sequence). V gave up 0 bases and J gave up 5 bases; unmatched junction bases: 1. The CDR3 nucleotides are TGCAGTGCTAGAGACGGGACTAGCGGGAACAATGAGCAGTTCTTC. Translation: CSARDGTSGNNEQFF.

The chain carries TRBV6-1 and TRBJ2-5; D is uncertain. V was clipped by 3 bases and J by 2 bases, with 13 bases between them. The V gene's germline CDR1 is MNHNS and CDR2 SASEGT. This CDR3 contains 15 residues. CDR3 sequence (DNA): TGTGCCAGCAGTGAGTGGCAGGAGTTTCAAGAGACCCAGTACTTC. It encodes CASSEWQEFQETQYF.

This clonotype came up a few times. This chain links TRBV14 with TRBJ2-1; TRBD2 matches at 7 bases. This CDR3 comprises 14 residues. CDR1 is SGHDN, CDR2 FVKESK, per germline. J gave up 9 bases and V 8 bases, and 13 bases lay outside the gene matches. The CDR3, as DNA: TGTGCCAGCCGAGCGGGGACCGTATGGGGTGAGCAGTTCTTC. As protein: CASRAGTVWGEQFF.

This chain uses TRBV12-3 or TRBV12-4 with TRBJ1-4, with D unclear. This CDR3 is built from 12 residues. The V and J ends lost 2 bases and 10 bases respectively, with 8 bases between them. CDR3 amino acids: CASSLLFRKLFF. The CDR3 DNA sequence: TGTGCCAGCAGTTTACTATTTCGAAAACTGTTTTTT.

Worth noting for this clonotype: This may come from a read error, since a much larger clone is one base off. CDR3 nucleotides: TGTGCCACCTGTGATGTCAGGGCGGTTGCCGACAATGAGCAGTTCTTC. Protein product: CATCDVRAVADNEQFF. V usage is TRBV24-1 and J usage is TRBJ2-1, with D possibly TRBD1 on 5 matching bases. CDR1 KGHDR and CDR2 SFDVKD come from the germline V gene. The CDR3 sequence is 16 residues long.

This clonotype showed up many times. The rearrangement uses TRBV21-1 and TRBJ1-1. TRBV21-1 is described as a pseudogene. This CDR3 is 15 amino acids long. CDR3 sequence: CASSKVEGPNTEAFF. CDR3 nucleotides: TGTGCCAGCAGCAAAGTGGAAGGGCCCAACACTGAAGCTTTCTTT.

In this sample, this clonotype turned up a few times. The chain carries TRBV6-1 and TRBJ1-6; 7 bases fit TRBD1. Germline trimming cut 1 base from V and 5 bases from J; bases unmatched to any gene: 5. This CDR3 is built from 16 residues. The germline gives CDR1 MNHNS, CDR2 SASEGT. CDR3 bases: TGTGCCAGCAGTGAAGGAAGGGGGACAGATAATTCACCCCTCCACTTT. Translation: CASSEGRGTDNSPLHF.

The chain couples TRBV6-4 to TRBJ1-6; D is perhaps TRBD1 (5 bases). The CDR3 has 14 amino acids. Germline V lookup: CDR1 MRHNA, CDR2 SNTAGT. With 6 bases removed from V and 9 bases from J, the gap between germline ends came to 15 bases. The CDR3 protein is CASREVGGASPLHF. The CDR3 coding sequence is TGTGCCAGCAGGGAGGTTGGAGGGGCTTCACCCCTCCACTTT.

This clonotype has at least ten counts. The rearrangement uses TRBV12-3 or TRBV12-4 and TRBJ2-7, with TRBD2 matching 7 bases. The CDR3 loop spans 13 amino acids. V shed 6 bases and J 6 bases; nucleotides not matched to a gene: 8. CDR3 bases: TGTGCCAGCAGCGCGACGTGGGGGGGCGAGCAGTACTTC. Amino acid sequence: CASSATWGGEQYF.

This clonotype occurred many times. The genes are TRBV7-9 and TRBJ2-1; D remains ambiguous. V was clipped by 0 bases and J by 14 bases, with 8 bases between them. Germline CDR1 SEHNR, CDR2 FQNEAQ (reference sequence). This CDR3 is 11 amino acids long. CDR3 DNA sequence: TGTGCCAGCAGCTTAGCTGGGTCCGAGTTCTTC. Translating gives CASSLAGSEFF. Complete variable domain (other parts from reference TRBV7-9 and TRBJ2-1): DTGVSQNPRHKITKRGQNVTFRCDPISEHNRLYWYRQTLGQGPEFLTYFQNEAQLEKSRLLSDRFSAERPKGSFSTLEIQRTEQGDSAMYLCASSLAGSEFFGPGTRLTVL.

The V and J genes are TRBV24-1 and TRBJ2-5, with 15 bases identical to TRBD2. CDR3 length: 20 residues. The V gene's germline CDR1 is KGHDR and CDR2 SFDVKD. V dropped 2 bases and J dropped 5; count of bases not matched to a gene: 14. As DNA, the CDR3 is TGTGCCACCAGTGATTCCCACCCGGGACTAGCGGGAGGCTACTCTGAGACCCAGTACTTC. Residues: CATSDSHPGLAGGYSETQYF.

This clonotype occurred a few times. V and J are TRBV14 and TRBJ1-2, with a tentative D call TRBD1 (5 bases). This CDR3 contains 15 residues. Germline V gene lookup returns CDR1 SGHDN and CDR2 FVKESK. V dropped 0 bases and J dropped 7 bases, with 15 bases sitting between them. The CDR3 nucleotides read TGTGCCAGCAGCCAAGATATGAGGGGCGCAGGTGGCTACACCTTC. Protein product: CASSQDMRGAGGYTF.

This clonotype appeared many times. The CDR3 loop is CASSQESTGAYEQYF. The CDR3 region has the DNA TGCGCCAGCAGCCAAGAGTCGACAGGGGCCTACGAGCAGTACTTC. This sequence joins TRBV4-1 and TRBJ2-7; 8 positions agree with TRBD1. Germline CDR1 is MGHRA and CDR2 is YSYEKL. CDR3 length equals 15 residues. Losses at the gene ends were 0 bases for V and 2 bases for J; bases not matched to a gene: 3.

CDR3 sequence (DNA): TGTGCCAGCAGTTTGGTGGGCGGGGATGGCTACACCTTC. Encoded protein: CASSLVGGDGYTF. The genes are TRBV12-3 or TRBV12-4 and TRBJ1-2; D is uncertain. The CDR3 length is 13 residues. Between the trimmed V and J ends, which lost 3 bases and 6 bases, there was a span of 11 bases.

This clonotype was seen repeatedly, ten times or more. The chain uses TRBV20-1 and TRBJ1-5; D ambiguous. Germline CDR1 is DFQATT and CDR2 is SNEGSKA (reference sequence). The CDR3 spans 12 residues. The germline V and J ends were trimmed by 6 bases and 4 bases, with 10 bases remaining between them. This CDR3 reads CSAGGWNQPQHF. CDR3 in DNA: TGCAGTGCCGGCGGCTGGAATCAGCCCCAGCATTTT.

This clonotype appeared a few times. This rearrangement joins TRBV5-1 to TRBJ2-2; 9 bases map to TRBD2. Trimming took 2 bases from V and 3 from J; bases not matched to a gene: 5. The germline gives CDR1 SGHRS, CDR2 YFSETQ. The CDR3 contains 16 residues. DNA for the CDR3: TGCGCCAGCAGCTTTGTAGCGGGAGACGACACCGGGGAGCTGTTTTTT. Encoded protein: CASSFVAGDDTGELFF. Using reference TRBV5-1 and TRBJ2-2 for the parts outside the CDR3, the full variable domain is KAGVTQTPRYLIKTRGQQVTLSCSPISGHRSVSWYQQTPGQGLQFLFEYFSETQRNKGNFPGRFSGRQFSNSRSEMNVSTLELGDSALYLCASSFVAGDDTGELFFGEGSRLTVL.

V is TRBV28 and J is TRBJ2-7, with D possibly matching TRBD2 (6 bases). Trimming took 6 bases from V and 9 from J, leaving 21 bases between them. CDR1 is MDHEN and CDR2 is SYDVKM in the germline V gene. The CDR3 has 14 amino acids. The CDR3 reads CASRINPGLSRQYF. CDR3 DNA sequence: TGTGCCAGCAGAATTAATCCGGGACTGTCTAGGCAGTACTTC.